This T cell receptor beta chain was retrieved from a study of blood T cell repertoires in COVID-19. Study-wide context: There were acute and convalescent COVID-19 samples, and they came from the United States, Italy and Spain. PBMCs, B-cell-depleted T cells, or T cells were the source of the cDNA or gDNA that made up the material.

In the authors' workflow: Estimation of nucleated cell counts relied on the amplification of reference gene primers. The method was immunoSEQ multiplex PCR; TCRdb's version includes in-frame clones alone and lacks a portion of them. V, J and clone size were drawn from that table, and D and trimming were deduced from the DNA. This sample has tens of thousands of clones, with around nine tenths found just once. V was clipped by 1 base and J by 7 bases; unmatched bases: 6. This CDR3 region has 15 residues. CDR1 is LNHDA, CDR2 SQIVND, per germline (reference sequence). The sequence was collected from a man aged 50 or older with active or convalescent COVID-19. The sequenced sample consisted of peripheral blood. V gene TRBV19 combines with J gene TRBJ2-4; 8 positions agree with TRBD1. In DNA form, the CDR3 reads TGTGCCAGTAGTATAGGGGCAGGGGGCGCGAACATTCAGTACTTC. This gives the protein CASSIGAGGANIQYF.